Below, 24 T cell receptor beta chains from the same sample are listed, as sequenced in a study of T cell repertoires in cytomegalovirus infection. A single record per CDR3 protein comes from TCRdb applying MiXCR to the reads. This table has approximately 590,000 distinct CDR3 sequences, 40% appearing once. No antigens are known for them. Sequenced here: cultured PBMCs, sampled from culture after CMV antigen stimulation. The receptors derive from a human donor in good health (CMV status not recorded). Some clones in this sample may be carry-over from other donors' samples.

The CDR3 sequence: CSARRREGPEDTQYF. CDR3 DNA sequence: TGCAGTGCCCGGAGGCGGGAGGGCCCGGAAGATACGCAGTATTTT. V is TRBV20-1 and J is TRBJ2-3, with 9 bases matching TRBD2. Germline CDR1 DFQATT, CDR2 SNEGSKA (reference sequence). V lost 6 bases, J lost 5 bases, and 12 bases stayed unmatched. The CDR3 is 15 residues long.

This clonotype turned up a few times. The chain recombines TRBV7-2 with TRBJ2-5; 13 positions match TRBD2. Germline CDR1 reads SGHTA; CDR2 reads FQGNSA. This CDR3 has 18 amino acids. V lost 1 base and J lost 5; bases outside the gene matches: 10. The CDR3 DNA follows: TGTGCCAGCAGCTTAGTAAGGCTTTGGACTAGCGGGGGTGAGACCCAGTACTTC. This translates into CASSLVRLWTSGGETQYF.

The table lists this clonotype with many counts. The chain links TRBV7-2 to TRBJ2-7; 11 bases fit TRBD2. The germline gives CDR1 SGHTA, CDR2 FQGNSA. The CDR3 covers 16 residues. Germline trimming cut 2 bases from V and 4 bases from J; bases unmatched to any gene: 7. CDR3 in amino acids: CASSLTSGSWRYEQYF. In nucleotides, the CDR3 is TGTGCCAGCAGCTTAACTAGCGGGAGTTGGAGATACGAGCAGTACTTC.

The rearrangement joins TRBV6-1 to TRBJ1-4; maybe TRBD1 (5 bases). V was shortened by 6 bases and J by 8 bases, with 10 bases between the two germline ends. The germline CDR1 and CDR2 sequences are MNHNS and SASEGT. The CDR3 length is 12 residues. CDR3 DNA sequence: TGTGCCAGCAGAACGGACACCGAAAAACTGTTTTTT. It is translated as CASRTDTEKLFF.

The V call is TRBV6-5, the J call TRBJ2-7; D remains ambiguous. Germline V gene data show CDR1 as MNHEY and CDR2 as SVGAGI. This CDR3 has 12 residues. Trimming left V 6 bases short and J 6 bases short, with 12 bases between. The CDR3 protein is CASSALETEQYF. In DNA form, the CDR3 reads TGTGCCAGCAGCGCTCTCGAGACCGAGCAGTACTTC.

This sequence joins TRBV15 and TRBJ2-2; a possible D gene is TRBD2 (7 bases). Germline assignment: CDR1 LNHNV and CDR2 YYDKDF (reference sequence). Trimming removed 8 bases at V and 6 bases at J, with 13 bases between. The CDR3 loop spans 13 amino acids. This chain's CDR3 is CATLQGRAGELFF. The CDR3 nucleotides are TGTGCCACCCTGCAGGGGAGGGCCGGGGAGCTGTTTTTT.

The chain couples TRBV7-9 to TRBJ1-4, with 8 bases lining up with TRBD1. Germline CDR1 and CDR2: SEHNR and FQNEAQ (reference sequence). The CDR3 runs 19 residues. Trimming at V came to 5 bases and at J to 2 bases, leaving 16 bases not matched to a gene. The CDR3 is CASSPILTGDESTNEKLFF. The CDR3 DNA reads as TGTGCCAGCAGCCCAATCTTGACAGGGGATGAGTCGACTAATGAAAAACTGTTTTTT.

The chain links TRBV19 to TRBJ1-1; D is perhaps TRBD1 (5 bases). Trimming took off 3 bases at V and 3 bases at J, with 14 bases between the two ends. The CDR3 length is 15 residues. Germline V gene data show CDR1 as LNHDA and CDR2 as SQIVND (reference sequence). The CDR3 bases are TGTGCCAGTAGTATCCGGGGGGATTTGGACACTGAAGCTTTCTTT. Amino acid sequence: CASSIRGDLDTEAFF. Drawing the rest from reference TRBV19 and TRBJ1-1, the complete variable domain is DGGITQSPKYLFRKEGQNVTLSCEQNLNHDAMYWYRQDPGQGLRLIYYSQIVNDFQKGDIAEGYSVSREKKESFPLTVTSAQKNPTAFYLCASSIRGDLDTEAFFGQGTRLTVV.

The sample holds many counts of this clonotype. The chain employs TRBV7-2 and TRBJ2-5, with TRBD2 identical over 8 bases. J lost 6 bases, V lost 4 bases, and 10 bases had no gene match. Germline CDR1 reads SGHTA; CDR2 reads FQGNSA. The CDR3 runs 15 residues. CDR3 region: CASSSEGRGGKTQYF. The CDR3 nucleotides are TGTGCCAGCAGCTCCGAGGGACGGGGGGGAAAGACCCAGTACTTC.

The chain couples TRBV29-1 to TRBJ2-7; TRBD1 matches at 7 bases. Germline CDR1 SQVTM, CDR2 ANQGSEA. J was trimmed by 7 bases and V by 5 bases; bases with no gene match: 8. The CDR3 length is 12 residues. CDR3: CSVRQGPREQYF. For the CDR3, the DNA is TGCAGCGTTCGACAGGGACCCAGGGAGCAGTACTTC.

A few counts support this clonotype. The chain is built from TRBV6-5 and TRBJ1-5; no reliable D call. There are 14 residues in the CDR3. With 5 bases removed from V and 7 bases from J, the gap between germline ends came to 15 bases. Germline CDR1 MNHEY, CDR2 SVGAGI. CDR3 nucleotide sequence: TGTGCCAGCAGTCCCTCGGGTAGCGGGCAGCCCCAGCATTTT. Translating gives CASSPSGSGQPQHF.

The J gene is TRBJ2-5, the V gene TRBV7-2, with D tentatively TRBD1 (6 bases). Germline V gene data show CDR1 as SGHTA and CDR2 as FQGNSA. This CDR3 is built from 17 residues. V lost 2 bases to trimming and J lost 7 bases, with 23 bases between them. The CDR3, as DNA: TGTGCCAGCAGCTTAACCTCCGTGGGGGCCGAGACGGGGACCCAGTACTTC. Translation: CASSLTSVGAETGTQYF.

This clonotype has only a few counts. This sequence joins TRBV7-2 and TRBJ2-1; D gene unclear. The V and J ends lost 5 bases and 0 bases respectively, with 20 bases between them. This CDR3 is 18 amino acids long. CDR1 is SGHTA and CDR2 is FQGNSA in the germline V gene. In DNA form, the CDR3 reads TGTGCCAGCAGCGAATACCCTCCCAGCCGAAGCTCCTACAATGAGCAGTTCTTC. Translating gives CASSEYPPSRSSYNEQFF.

DNA for the CDR3: TGCAGTGCTAGAGACCGAATGAACACTGAAGCTTTCTTT. Translating it yields CSARDRMNTEAFF. The chain joins TRBV20-1 to TRBJ1-1; D call uncertain. V was clipped by 0 bases and J by 0 bases, with 5 bases between them. Germline V gives CDR1 DFQATT, CDR2 SNEGSKA (reference sequence). The CDR3 contains 13 residues.

The gene calls are TRBV19 and TRBJ1-5; the D gene is possibly TRBD1 (5 bases). CDR3 size: 15 residues. The V gene lost 4 bases and the J gene lost 4 bases, with 14 bases spanning the gap. CDR1 is LNHDA and CDR2 is SQIVND in the germline V gene (reference sequence). CDR3 sequence: CASSRGPTSNQPQHF. The CDR3 DNA reads as TGTGCCAGTAGTAGGGGCCCCACTTCTAATCAGCCCCAGCATTTT.

This clonotype was counted only a few times. The gene calls are TRBV7-9 and TRBJ1-2; D gene uncertain. V lost 1 base to trimming and J lost 6 bases, with 6 bases between them. The CDR3 runs to 12 residues. CDR1 is SEHNR, CDR2 FQNEAQ, per germline (reference sequence). This chain's CDR3 is CASSLDRHGYTF. In DNA, the CDR3 is TGTGCCAGCAGCTTAGACAGACATGGCTACACCTTC.

The V and J genes are TRBV7-9 and TRBJ2-1; 9 bases agree with TRBD1. Trimming at V came to 5 bases and at J to 8 bases, leaving 13 bases not matched to a gene. CDR1 is SEHNR and CDR2 is FQNEAQ in the germline V gene (reference sequence). The CDR3 is 16 amino acids. The CDR3 is CASSDIGQGYTDEQFF. The CDR3 coding sequence is TGTGCCAGCAGCGATATCGGACAGGGGTATACGGATGAGCAGTTCTTC.

This clonotype was detected a few times. CDR3 bases: TGTGCCAGCAGTTCAGCTCGGGAGGGAGAGACCCAGTACTTC. This codes for CASSSAREGETQYF. This sequence joins TRBV27 and TRBJ2-5; 8 positions agree with TRBD2. The junction had 5 bases not matched to a gene; V was cut back by 4 bases and J by 4 bases. The CDR3 spans 14 residues. Germline CDR1 reads MNHEY; CDR2 reads SMNVEV (reference sequence).

This clonotype occurred a few times. V is TRBV6-2 or TRBV6-3 and J is TRBJ2-7; no reliable D call. V was trimmed by 1 base and J by 3 bases, leaving 10 bases between them. This CDR3 spans 14 amino acids. Germline V gives CDR1 MNHEY, CDR2 SVGEGT. Here the CDR3 reads CASSYFTRGYEQYF. CDR3 DNA sequence: TGTGCCAGCAGTTACTTTACAAGAGGCTACGAGCAGTACTTC.

The chain couples TRBV12-3 or TRBV12-4 to TRBJ1-4; 7 bases fit TRBD1. This CDR3 comprises 14 residues. Trimming took 4 bases from V and 10 from J; bases not matched to a gene: 9. The CDR3 bases are TGTGCCAGCAGTTACCAGGGGGAAGACGGAAAACTGTTTTTT. It is translated as CASSYQGEDGKLFF.

The J gene is TRBJ2-2, the V gene TRBV6-5; 8 positions agree with TRBD1. The V gene end was trimmed by 7 bases and the J gene end by 5 bases; junction bases not matched to a gene: 3. The germline CDR1 and CDR2 sequences are MNHEY and SVGAGI. The CDR3 contains 13 residues. CDR3: CASTRGRTGELFF. In nucleotides, the CDR3 is TGTGCCAGCACCAGGGGGCGAACCGGGGAGCTGTTTTTT.

This clonotype was counted ten times or more. The germline gene is not matched at one end of the junction; a read error may be the cause. The chain has TRBV7-2 and TRBJ2-3; 11 positions match TRBD2. This CDR3 has 15 residues. The germline V gene encodes CDR1 SGHTA and CDR2 FQGNSA. The CDR3 DNA sequence: TGTGCCAGCAGCCTAGCGGGAGGCCGAAGAGATACGCAGTATTTT. Translating it yields CASSLAGGRRDTQYF.

The chain is built from TRBV12-3 or TRBV12-4 and TRBJ1-3; D remains unclear. Trimming removed 4 bases from V and 7 bases from J, with 8 bases in between. CDR3 size: 12 residues. The DNA of the CDR3 is TGTGCCAGCAGTTATCACCGGAACACCATATATTTT. Translating it yields CASSYHRNTIYF.

The chain has TRBV19 and TRBJ2-5; possibly TRBD1 for D (6 bases). The CDR3 totals 16 residues. V was cut by 5 bases and J by 0 bases, with 16 bases left in between. CDR1 is LNHDA and CDR2 is SQIVND in the germline V gene (reference sequence). CDR3: CASSGHRAPHQETQYF. The CDR3, as DNA: TGTGCCAGTAGTGGTCACAGGGCCCCCCACCAAGAGACCCAGTACTTC.